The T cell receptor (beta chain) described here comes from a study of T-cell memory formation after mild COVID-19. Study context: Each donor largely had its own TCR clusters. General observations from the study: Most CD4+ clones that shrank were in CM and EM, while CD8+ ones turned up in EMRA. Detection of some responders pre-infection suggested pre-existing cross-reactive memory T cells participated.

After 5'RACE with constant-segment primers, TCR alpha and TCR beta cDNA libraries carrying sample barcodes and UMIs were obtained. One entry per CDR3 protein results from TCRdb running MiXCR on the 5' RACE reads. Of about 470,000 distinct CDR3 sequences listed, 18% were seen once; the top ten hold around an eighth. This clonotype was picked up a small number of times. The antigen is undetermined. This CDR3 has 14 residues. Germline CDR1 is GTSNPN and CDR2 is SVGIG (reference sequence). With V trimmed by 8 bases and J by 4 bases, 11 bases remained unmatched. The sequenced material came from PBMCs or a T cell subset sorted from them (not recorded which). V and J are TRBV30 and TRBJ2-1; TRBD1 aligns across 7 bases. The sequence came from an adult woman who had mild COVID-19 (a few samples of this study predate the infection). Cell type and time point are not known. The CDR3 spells CASFRGQRYNEQFF. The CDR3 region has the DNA TGTGCCAGCTTTAGGGGACAGAGATACAATGAGCAGTTCTTC.